This T cell receptor (beta chain) was recovered during a study of T cell responses to AZD1222 COVID-19 vaccine. The ends were cut back, 1 base at V and 9 bases at J, with 13 bases in the middle. Germline V gives CDR1 SEHNR, CDR2 FQNEAQ (reference sequence). This CDR3 spans 15 amino acids. Sequenced by immunoSEQ multiplex PCR; TCRdb stores in-frame clones only, minus some. Of approximately 89,000 clones in the sample, about nine tenths were seen once. The sample here was peripheral blood, taken 28 days after the second AZD1222 dose. V usage is TRBV7-9 and J usage is TRBJ1-6; D is ambiguous. This receptor was taken from an adult who received the AZD1222 COVID-19 vaccine. CDR3 region: CASSLVDGESSPLHF. CDR3 coding DNA: TGTGCCAGCAGCTTAGTCGATGGGGAAAGTTCACCCCTCCACTTT.